These 22 T cell receptor beta chains came from one sample sequenced in a study of post-analysis software for immune sequencing data. These receptors lack a known antigen. Tagging with unique molecular identifiers was a feature of the TCR beta cDNA libraries. MiXCR was run by TCRdb on the PCR reads, yielding one entry per CDR3 protein. This table has fewer than 850,000 distinct CDR3 sequences, roughly 27% appearing once. Findings and limits, study-wide: Patients had higher frequencies than controls of roughly five TRBV segments, including TRBV5-6, TRBV5-1 and TRBV20-1.

Sequenced material: blood. These receptors all stem from a girl between 5 and 17 years old with multiple sclerosis.

This clonotype was seen a few times. This chain joins TRBV27 and TRBJ1-2; a possible D gene is TRBD1 (6 bases). The CDR3 runs to 16 residues. Per the germline V gene, CDR1 is MNHEY and CDR2 is SMNVEV (reference sequence). V dropped 5 bases and J dropped 1 base, with 17 bases sitting between them. As DNA, the CDR3 is TGTGCCAGCAGTCCCTCTACAGGGCCCAGTAACTATGGCTACACCTTC. It codes for CASSPSTGPSNYGYTF.

V usage is TRBV2 and J usage is TRBJ2-6, with 7 bases matching TRBD1. The V gene end was trimmed by 6 bases and the J gene end by 8 bases; junction bases not matched to a gene: 10. The CDR3 has 15 amino acids. The V gene's germline CDR1 is SNHLY and CDR2 FYNNEI. The CDR3 DNA reads as TGTGCCAGCAGCCCCCCGGGACAGCGAACCAACGTCCTGACTTTC. Protein sequence: CASSPPGQRTNVLTF.

The rearrangement joins TRBV4-1 to TRBJ1-1, with TRBD1 identical over 7 bases. V was pared by 3 bases and J by 5 bases, with 9 bases of the junction left unmatched. Germline-derived CDR1 and CDR2 are MGHRA and YSYEKL. This CDR3 has 15 residues. CDR3 residues: CASSHHPTGNTEAFF. CDR3 coding DNA: TGCGCCAGCAGCCACCACCCGACAGGGAATACTGAAGCTTTCTTT.

Comments on this clonotype: Mismatch with germline at one junction end may stem from a read error. The chain has TRBV11-2 and TRBJ2-1; a weak D match, TRBD2 (5 bases). The CDR3 totals 13 residues. Germline-derived CDR1 and CDR2 are SGHAT and FQNNGV. CDR3 region: CASSAQDWDEQFF. CDR3 in DNA: TGTGCCAGCAGCGCCCAGGACTGGGATGAACAGTTCTTC.

This clonotype has more than one count but fewer than ten. V gene TRBV29-1 combines with J gene TRBJ1-2; TRBD1 might be the D (5 bases). Deletions cut 3 bases from V and 4 bases from J, with 12 bases between. The germline gives CDR1 SQVTM, CDR2 ANQGSEA. CDR3 length: 13 amino acids. CDR3 sequence (DNA): TGCAGCGTTGATTTTAGGGGAGGCTATGGCTACACCTTC. This sequence encodes CSVDFRGGYGYTF.

This clonotype was detected only a few times. The chain recombines TRBV6-5 with TRBJ2-3; no clear D gene. The V gene's germline CDR1 is MNHEY and CDR2 SVGAGI. This CDR3 has 11 amino acids. The V gene lost 5 bases and the J gene lost 6 bases, with 6 bases spanning the gap. CDR3 sequence: CASSTGDTQYF. The CDR3 DNA follows: TGTGCCAGCAGTACTGGTGATACGCAGTATTTT.

This clonotype has only a few counts. CDR3 amino acids: CASSSLDTDTQYF. In DNA form, the CDR3 reads TGCGCCAGCAGCTCGTTAGACACAGATACGCAGTATTTT. The chain has TRBV5-1 and TRBJ2-3; D not resolved. V was clipped by 3 bases and J by 2 bases, with 7 bases between them. CDR1 and CDR2 (germline): SGHRS, YFSETQ. The CDR3 totals 13 residues.

As concerns this clonotype: One junction end does not reproduce the germline sequence, and a read error may be involved. This chain links TRBV29-1 with TRBJ2-1; possible D gene TRBD2, 5 bases. This CDR3 has 13 amino acids. In germline, CDR1 is SQVTM, CDR2 ANQGSEA. DNA of the CDR3: TGCAGCGTTCTACTAGACTCCCACAATGAGCAGTTCTTC. Its translation is CSVLLDSHNEQFF.

This clonotype was seen a handful of times. The V call is TRBV7-2, the J call TRBJ2-7; 7 bases align to TRBD1. V was pared by 1 base and J by 4 bases, with 16 bases of the junction left unmatched. The CDR3 length is 18 residues. CDR1 and CDR2 from the germline V gene are SGHTA and FQGNSA. The CDR3 bases are TGTGCCAGCAGCTTAGGGCGCCGGGGCAGGGGGTTTTTGTACGAGCAGTACTTC. Its translation is CASSLGRRGRGFLYEQYF.

V and J are TRBV11-2 and TRBJ1-1; D remains unclear. The CDR3 is 16 amino acids. Trimming shortened V by 5 bases and J by 0 bases, and 16 bases separated the two germline ends. Germline CDR1 SGHAT, CDR2 FQNNGV. In DNA form, the CDR3 reads TGTGCCAGCAGCACCCTCGGAGGGCTAATGAACACTGAAGCTTTCTTT. Its translation is CASSTLGGLMNTEAFF.

J is TRBJ1-2 and V is TRBV7-9; a possible D gene is TRBD1 (5 bases). The CDR3 has 15 residues. The ends were cut back, 5 bases at V and 4 bases at J, with 17 bases in the middle. Per germline, CDR1 SEHNR and CDR2 FQNEAQ (reference sequence). Written as DNA, the CDR3 is TGTGCCAGCAGCCAAAGCGCGGGGGGGTCCTATGGCTACACCTTC. It is translated as CASSQSAGGSYGYTF.

J is TRBJ1-3 and V is TRBV6-6, with D tentatively TRBD1 (5 bases). Germline V CDR1 and CDR2: MNHNY, SVGAGI (reference sequence). The CDR3 spans 14 residues. Between the trimmed V and J ends, which lost 2 bases and 4 bases, there was a span of 9 bases. CDR3 in DNA: TGTGCCAGCAGTTACCGGGACCGCGGAAACACCATATATTTT. It is translated as CASSYRDRGNTIYF.

This clonotype was counted between two and nine times. The rearrangement joins TRBV20-1 to TRBJ2-7, with D possibly TRBD2 on 5 matching bases. The CDR3 totals 15 residues. Trimming removed 0 bases from V and 3 bases from J, with 15 bases in between. Looked up from germline, CDR1 is DFQATT and CDR2 is SNEGSKA (reference sequence). The CDR3 coding sequence is TGCAGTGCTAGAGATCGGCGTACTAGTGGCTACGAGCAGTACTTC. Encoded protein: CSARDRRTSGYEQYF.

V and J are TRBV28 and TRBJ2-5, with D perhaps TRBD1 (6 bases). There are 17 residues in the CDR3. The V and J ends lost 1 base and 3 bases respectively, with 18 bases between them. Germline V lookup: CDR1 MDHEN, CDR2 SYDVKM. CDR3 in amino acids: CASSLSPSQGWEETQYF. In DNA, the CDR3 is TGTGCCAGCAGTTTATCCCCCTCTCAGGGGTGGGAAGAGACCCAGTACTTC.

This clonotype has just a few counts. This chain links TRBV5-1 with TRBJ2-5; possibly TRBD1 for D (6 bases). The germline V gene encodes CDR1 SGHRS and CDR2 YFSETQ. The CDR3 extends over 17 amino acids. V lost 0 bases and J 5 bases, leaving 20 bases between the germline ends. The CDR3 DNA sequence: TGCGCCAGCAGCTTGGAGGGACACATTTCGGTAGGGGAGACCCAGTACTTC. This encodes CASSLEGHISVGETQYF.

This chain connects TRBV11-2 to TRBJ1-5; no clear D gene. Germline V gene data show CDR1 as SGHAT and CDR2 as FQNNGV. The CDR3 runs to 14 residues. Trimming removed 5 bases at V and 7 bases at J, with 15 bases between. CDR3 in amino acids: CASSPGRREQPQHF. CDR3 nucleotide sequence: TGTGCCAGCAGCCCGGGCAGGCGCGAGCAGCCCCAGCATTTT.

This clonotype was found many times. The V gene is TRBV29-1, the J gene TRBJ2-5; TRBD2 matches 9 bases. The CDR3 extends over 12 amino acids. The V and J ends lost 8 bases and 0 bases, in that order; junction bases with no gene match: 1. Germline CDR1 SQVTM, CDR2 ANQGSEA. CDR3 bases: TGCAGCAGCGGGGGGTACCAAGAGACCCAGTACTTC. Amino acid sequence: CSSGGYQETQYF.

This clonotype was seen only a few times. The chain carries TRBV28 and TRBJ2-3; 8 nucleotides line up with TRBD2. The CDR3 extends over 17 amino acids. The germline V gene has CDR1 MDHEN and CDR2 SYDVKM. Unmatched junction bases numbered 8, after V lost 2 bases and J lost 1 base. The CDR3 nucleotides are TGTGCCAGCAGTTTAGGGTTAGCGGGATCGGGCACAGATACGCAGTATTTT. Translation: CASSLGLAGSGTDTQYF.

V usage is TRBV15 and J usage is TRBJ1-5; D is unresolved. Trimming removed 1 base from V and 0 bases from J, with 10 bases in between. The CDR3 covers 16 residues. In germline, CDR1 is LNHNV, CDR2 YYDKDF (reference sequence). CDR3 bases: TGTGCCACCAGCAGAGCCCGGACGGATAGCAATCAGCCCCAGCATTTT. As protein: CATSRARTDSNQPQHF.

The V call is TRBV5-5, the J call TRBJ1-2; 8 nucleotides align to TRBD1. The CDR3 is 15 amino acids. V dropped 3 bases and J dropped 4; count of bases not matched to a gene: 8. Per the germline V gene, CDR1 is SGHKS and CDR2 is YYEKEE (reference sequence). DNA for the CDR3: TGTGCCAGCAGCTCTCGGACAGGGCTGTTCTATGGCTACACCTTC. Amino acid sequence: CASSSRTGLFYGYTF.

This clonotype appeared once. Mismatch with germline at one junction end may stem from a read error. The chain uses TRBV6-1 and TRBJ2-7; possibly TRBD2 for D (5 bases). Per germline, CDR1 MNHNS and CDR2 SASEGT. The CDR3 has 14 residues. The CDR3 spells CANSGRPNSYEQYF. As DNA, the CDR3 is TGTGCCAACAGTGGGAGACCGAACTCCTACGAGCAGTACTTC.

This clonotype came up once. The chain combines TRBV13 with TRBJ1-4, with 10 bases identical to TRBD1. V was clipped by 4 bases and J by 3 bases; unmatched bases: 8. The CDR3 sequence is 17 residues long. Germline assignment: CDR1 PRHDT and CDR2 FYEKMQ (reference sequence). CDR3 loop: CASSSGQGIPPNEKLFF. The CDR3 DNA sequence: TGTGCCAGCAGCTCGGGACAGGGGATCCCCCCTAATGAAAAACTGTTTTTT.